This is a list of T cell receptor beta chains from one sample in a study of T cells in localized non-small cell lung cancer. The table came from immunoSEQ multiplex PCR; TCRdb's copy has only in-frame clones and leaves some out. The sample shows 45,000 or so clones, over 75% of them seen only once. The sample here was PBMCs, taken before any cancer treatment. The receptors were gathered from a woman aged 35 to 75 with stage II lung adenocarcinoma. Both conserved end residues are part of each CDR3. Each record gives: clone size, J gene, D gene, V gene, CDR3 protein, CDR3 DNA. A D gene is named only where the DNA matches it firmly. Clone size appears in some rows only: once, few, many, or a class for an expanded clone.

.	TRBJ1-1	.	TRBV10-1	CASSTANTEAFF	TGCGCCAGTAGCACAGCTAACACTGAAGCTTTCTTT
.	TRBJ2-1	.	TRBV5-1	CASSLEGVASYNEQFF	TGCGCCAGCAGCTTGGAAGGGGTAGCCTCCTACAATGAGCAGTTCTTC
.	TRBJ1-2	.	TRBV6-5	CASSPGLVGYTF	TGTGCCAGCAGTCCCGGACTGGTTGGCTACACCTTC
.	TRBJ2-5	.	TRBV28	CASTQLGSTETQYF	TGTGCCAGCACCCAACTAGGGTCTACGGAGACCCAGTACTTC
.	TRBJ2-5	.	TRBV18	CASSPEIVKQETQYF	TGTGCCAGCTCGCCGGAAATCGTCAAGCAAGAGACCCAGTACTTC
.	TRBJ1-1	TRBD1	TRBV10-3	CAISRQGATEAFF	TGTGCCATCAGCCGACAGGGGGCAACTGAAGCTTTCTTT
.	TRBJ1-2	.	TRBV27	CASRESTDVNGYTF	TGTGCCAGCAGAGAGAGCACAGACGTGAATGGCTACACCTTC
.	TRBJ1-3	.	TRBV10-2	CASATGSSGNTIYF	TGCGCCAGCGCCACAGGGAGCTCTGGAAACACCATATATTTT
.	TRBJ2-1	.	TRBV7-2	CASSLVGGPNEQFF	TGTGCCAGCAGCTTAGTAGGGGGGCCGAATGAGCAGTTCTTC
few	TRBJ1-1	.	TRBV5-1	CASSLAPDRNTEAFF	TGCGCCAGCAGCTTGGCCCCTGACAGAAACACTGAAGCTTTCTTT
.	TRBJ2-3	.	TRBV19	CASSQADTQYF	TGTGCCAGTAGTCAAGCAGATACGCAGTATTTT
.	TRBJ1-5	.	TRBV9	CASSDRLGQPQHF	TGTGCCAGCAGCGACAGGCTAGGGCAGCCCCAGCATTTT
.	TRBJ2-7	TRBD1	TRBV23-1	CASSHRGQGTLYF	TGCGCCAGCAGTCATCGGGGACAGGGGACTTTGTACTTC
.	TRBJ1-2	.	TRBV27	CASSLAAGHYGYTF	TGTGCCAGCAGTTTAGCGGCAGGGCACTATGGCTACACCTTC
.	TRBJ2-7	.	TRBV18	CASSPAAGEQYF	TGTGCCAGCTCACCAGCTGCCGGCGAGCAGTACTTC
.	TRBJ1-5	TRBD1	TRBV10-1	CASSAQGDEGPQHF	TGCGCCAGCAGCGCCCAGGGGGATGAGGGGCCCCAGCATTTT
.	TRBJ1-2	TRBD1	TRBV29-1	CSVVPGTGDYGYTF	TGCAGCGTTGTACCCGGGACAGGGGACTATGGCTACACCTTC
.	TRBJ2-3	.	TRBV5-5	CASSFGFQKGDTQYF	TGTGCCAGCAGCTTCGGATTTCAGAAGGGCGATACGCAGTATTTT
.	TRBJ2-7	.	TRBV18	CASSRERYEQYF	TGTGCCAGCTCTCGTGAACGCTACGAGCAGTACTTC
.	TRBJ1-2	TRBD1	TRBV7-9	CASSLSGTGWGYTF	TGTGCCAGCAGCTTATCAGGGACAGGATGGGGCTACACCTTC
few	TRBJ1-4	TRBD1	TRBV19	CAIRGQGNEKLFF	TGTGCCATCAGGGGACAGGGTAATGAAAAACTGTTTTTT
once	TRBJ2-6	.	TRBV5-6	CASSSRDVGGGANVLTF	TGTGCCAGCAGCTCCCGGGACGTCGGAGGAGGGGCCAACGTCCTGACTTTC
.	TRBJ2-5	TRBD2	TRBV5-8	CASSFLAGLRETQYF	TGTGCCAGCAGCTTTCTAGCGGGGTTGAGAGAGACCCAGTACTTC
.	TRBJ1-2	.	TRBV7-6	CASSLAEDRLDGYTF	TGTGCCAGCAGCTTAGCAGAAGACAGGTTGGATGGCTACACCTTC
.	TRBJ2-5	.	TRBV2	CAALIDTGETQYF	TGTGCCGCGCTAATAGATACAGGGGAGACCCAGTACTTC
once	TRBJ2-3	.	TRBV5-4	CASTPDRSTDTQYF	TGTGCCAGCACCCCGGACAGAAGCACAGATACGCAGTATTTT
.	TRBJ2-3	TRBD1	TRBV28	CASSLVLVVGTGRDTQYF	TGTGCCAGCAGTTTGGTATTGGTGGTAGGGACAGGGAGAGATACGCAGTATTTT
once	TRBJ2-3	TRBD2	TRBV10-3	CAISWGEREGGTDTQYF	TGTGCCATCAGCTGGGGGGAGCGGGAAGGAGGCACAGATACGCAGTATTTT
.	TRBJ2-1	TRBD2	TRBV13	CASSLSPGLAYNEQFF	TGTGCCAGCAGCTTATCCCCGGGACTAGCCTACAATGAGCAGTTCTTC
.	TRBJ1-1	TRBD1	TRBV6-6	CASSYSWRQGSEAFF	TGTGCCAGCAGTTACTCGTGGCGACAGGGCAGCGAAGCTTTCTTT
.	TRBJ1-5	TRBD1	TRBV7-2	CASSLARPGQYSNQPQHF	TGTGCCAGCAGCTTAGCGCGTCCGGGACAGTATAGCAATCAGCCCCAGCATTTT
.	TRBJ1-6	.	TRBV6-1	CASSGRHGADNSPLHF	TGTGCCAGCAGTGGGAGACACGGGGCCGATAATTCACCCCTCCACTTT
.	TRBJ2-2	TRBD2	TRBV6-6	CASIGDSGRRTGELFF	TGTGCCAGCATTGGCGATAGCGGGCGGAGAACCGGGGAGCTGTTTTTT
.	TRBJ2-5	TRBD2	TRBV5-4	CASSPGLASQETQYF	TGTGCCAGCAGCCCGGGACTAGCTTCCCAAGAGACCCAGTACTTC
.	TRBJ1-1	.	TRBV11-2	CASSVQSLNTEAFF	TGTGCCAGCAGCGTTCAGAGTTTGAACACTGAAGCTTTCTTT
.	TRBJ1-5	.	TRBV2	CASSEGKWNQPQHF	TGTGCCAGCAGTGAAGGAAAGTGGAATCAGCCCCAGCATTTT
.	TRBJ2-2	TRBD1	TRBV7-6	CASSSFTGGSNTGELFF	TGTGCCAGCAGCTCGTTTACAGGGGGATCGAACACCGGGGAGCTGTTTTTT
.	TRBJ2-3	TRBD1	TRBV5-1	CASSFRRGRGDTQYF	TGCGCCAGCAGCTTTCGAAGGGGGCGAGGAGATACGCAGTATTTT
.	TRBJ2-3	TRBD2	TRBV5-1	CASSLGTSGSTDTQYF	TGCGCCAGCAGCTTGGGAACTAGCGGTAGCACAGATACGCAGTATTTT
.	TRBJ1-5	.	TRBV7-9	CASSRSHQPQHF	TGTGCCAGCAGCCGTTCTCATCAGCCCCAGCATTTT
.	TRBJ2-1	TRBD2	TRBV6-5	CASRTSGSLYEFF	TGTGCCAGCAGGACTAGCGGGAGTTTGTATGAGTTCTTC
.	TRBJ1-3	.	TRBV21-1	CASSKRNRVPVQLLGNTIYF	TGTGCCAGCAGCAAACGAAACAGGGTCCCGGTCCAACTTCTTGGAAACACCATATATTTT
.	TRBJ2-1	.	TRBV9	CASSPPSNNEQFF	TGTGCCAGCAGCCCACCTTCGAACAATGAGCAGTTCTTC
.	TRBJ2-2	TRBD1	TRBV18	CASSPGTANTGELFF	TGTGCCAGCTCACCTGGGACAGCGAACACCGGGGAGCTGTTTTTT
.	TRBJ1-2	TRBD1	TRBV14	CASSQDFLPDRGYYGYTF	TGTGCCAGCAGCCAAGATTTTCTTCCGGACAGGGGTTACTATGGCTACACCTTC
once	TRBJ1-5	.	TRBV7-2	CASSLGDGVSNQPQHF	TGTGCCAGCAGCTTAGGGGACGGGGTCAGCAATCAGCCCCAGCATTTT
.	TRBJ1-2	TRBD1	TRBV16	CASRALDRANYGYTF	TGTGCCAGCAGAGCCCTGGACAGGGCTAACTATGGCTACACCTTC
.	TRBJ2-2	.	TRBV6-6	CASSIGPGELFF	TGTGCCAGCAGCATCGGACCCGGGGAGCTGTTTTTT
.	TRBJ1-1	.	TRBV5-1	CASSLLSVNTEAFF	TGCGCCAGCAGCTTGTTATCGGTGAACACTGAAGCTTTCTTT
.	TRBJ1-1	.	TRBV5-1	CASSLWGASEAFF	TGCGCCAGCAGCTTGTGGGGGGCCAGCGAAGCTTTCTTT
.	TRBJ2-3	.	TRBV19	CASSPRGGGSTDTQYF	TGTGCCAGTAGTCCTCGGGGCGGGGGCAGCACAGATACGCAGTATTTT